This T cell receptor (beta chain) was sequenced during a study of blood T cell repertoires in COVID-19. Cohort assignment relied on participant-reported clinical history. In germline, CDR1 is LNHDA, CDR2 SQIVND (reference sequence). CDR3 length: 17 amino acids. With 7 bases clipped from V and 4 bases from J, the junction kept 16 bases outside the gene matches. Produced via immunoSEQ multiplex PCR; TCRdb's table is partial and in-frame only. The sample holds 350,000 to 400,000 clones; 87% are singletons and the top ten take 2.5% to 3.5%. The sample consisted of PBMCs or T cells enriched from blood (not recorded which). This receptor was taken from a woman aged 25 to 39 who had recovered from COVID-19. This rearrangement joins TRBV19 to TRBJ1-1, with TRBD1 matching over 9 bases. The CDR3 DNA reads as TGTGCCAGTACCAGGGGGACAGGGATCGTGTTGGGCACTGAAGCTTTCTTT. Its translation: CASTRGTGIVLGTEAFF. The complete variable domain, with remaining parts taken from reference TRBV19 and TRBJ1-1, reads DGGITQSPKYLFRKEGQNVTLSCEQNLNHDAMYWYRQDPGQGLRLIYYSQIVNDFQKGDIAEGYSVSREKKESFPLTVTSAQKNPTAFYLCASTRGTGIVLGTEAFFGQGTRLTVV.